The entry below gives a single T cell receptor beta chain sequence along with its context. Germline CDR1 is SQVTM and CDR2 is ANQGSEA. V was trimmed by 7 bases and J by 4 bases, leaving 16 bases between them. This CDR3 comprises 13 residues. The sample comes from a study of OX40 agonist ivuxolimab in advanced cancers. Turning to the study itself: Patients achieving partial responses numbered three: one hepatocellular carcinoma case and two cutaneous melanoma cases.

Measured with immunoSEQ multiplex PCR; TCRdb has only the in-frame clones, and not every one. The sample lists some 70,000 clones, 86% occurring once. V and J are TRBV29-1 and TRBJ1-1, with a tentative D call TRBD1 (5 bases). The sequences come from CD4+ or CD8+ T cells sorted from blood, collected in a trial of the OX40 agonist ivuxolimab. The clonotype comes from an adult with an advanced solid tumor such as melanoma, head and neck, liver or kidney cancer. The CDR3 bases are TGCAGCGCTGGGGGAACGCCGTCCACTGAAGCTTTCTTT. It codes for CSAGGTPSTEAFF.